One and the same sample provided the 20 T cell receptor beta chains below, sequenced in a study of tumor-infiltrating lymphocytes in localized non-small cell lung cancer. Assay used: immunoSEQ multiplex PCR; TCRdb lists only in-frame clones, some missing. This sample has about 14,000 clones, with roughly 81% found just once. Specimen: lung tumor tissue. Source of these receptors: a human donor with non-small cell lung cancer.

This chain uses TRBV5-6 with TRBJ2-7; TRBD2 agrees at 11 bases. Germline CDR1 and CDR2: SGHDT and YYEEEE. Trimming cost V 3 bases and J 2 bases; bases outside gene matches: 16. The CDR3 has 19 residues. CDR3 sequence reads: CASSSPGLAASSSTYEQYF. The CDR3 DNA reads as TGTGCCAGCAGCTCTCCGGGACTAGCGGCATCCTCAAGTACCTACGAGCAGTACTTC. Combining the CDR3 with reference TRBV5-6 and TRBJ2-7 gives the whole variable domain DAGVTQSPTHLIKTRGQQVTLRCSPKSGHDTVSWYQQALGQGPQFIFQYYEEEERQRGNFPDRFSGHQFPNYSSELNVNALLLGDSALYLCASSSPGLAASSSTYEQYFGPGTRLTVT.

This chain uses TRBV19 with TRBJ2-3; 7 positions match TRBD1. Germline V gene data show CDR1 as LNHDA and CDR2 as SQIVND (reference sequence). The CDR3 runs 14 residues. J lost 4 bases, V lost 7 bases, and 8 bases had no gene match. CDR3 in amino acids: CASKGGSGADTQYF. In DNA, the CDR3 is TGTGCCAGTAAAGGGGGCTCAGGGGCAGATACGCAGTATTTT.

This clone occurred once. This chain uses TRBV7-9 with TRBJ1-4, with 11 positions matching TRBD1. The CDR3 is made up of 16 amino acids. Trimming took 3 bases from V and 8 from J; bases not matched to a gene: 8. The V gene's germline CDR1 is SEHNR and CDR2 FQNEAQ (reference sequence). CDR3 residues: CASSLRTGGLKEKLFF. In DNA form, the CDR3 reads TGTGCCAGCAGCTTGAGGACAGGGGGCCTTAAGGAAAAACTGTTTTTT.

This sequence joins TRBV9 and TRBJ2-7, with TRBD2 as a possible D gene (5 bases). The CDR3 is made up of 14 amino acids. V was trimmed by 1 base and J by 5 bases, leaving 13 bases between them. Germline V gene data show CDR1 as SGDLS and CDR2 as YYNGEE. For the CDR3, the DNA is TGTGCCAGCAGCGTATGGAAGGGAGAACACGAGCAGTACTTC. Amino acid sequence: CASSVWKGEHEQYF. The whole variable domain, remainder taken from reference TRBV9 and TRBJ2-7, is DSGVTQTPKHLITATGQRVTLRCSPRSGDLSVYWYQQSLDQGLQFLIQYYNGEERAKGNILERFSAQQFPDLHSELNLSSLELGDSALYFCASSVWKGEHEQYFGPGTRLTVT.

The V and J genes are TRBV6-1 and TRBJ1-2; possible D gene TRBD1, 5 bases. Germline lookup yields CDR1 MNHNS and CDR2 SASEGT. Deletions cut 5 bases from V and 6 bases from J, with 19 bases between. The CDR3 totals 15 residues. This CDR3 is CASSLQGMVGDGYTF. The CDR3 DNA sequence: TGTGCCAGCAGTCTTCAGGGAATGGTCGGGGATGGCTACACCTTC.

This clone was found a few times. The V gene is TRBV14, the J gene TRBJ1-3; D might be TRBD1 (5 bases). Trimming stripped 3 bases from V and 4 bases from J, with 16 bases between. This CDR3 spans 16 amino acids. CDR1 SGHDN and CDR2 FVKESK come from the germline V gene. As DNA, the CDR3 is TGTGCCAGCAGCCAGACCCGGCTAAGGGGAGGAAACACCATATATTTT. This sequence encodes CASSQTRLRGGNTIYF.

The V and J genes are TRBV30 and TRBJ1-5; no firm D call. CDR3 size: 14 residues. Germline CDR1 GTSNPN, CDR2 SVGIG (reference sequence). The V and J ends lost 0 bases and 6 bases respectively, with 12 bases between them. In DNA, the CDR3 is TGTGCCTGGAGTGTATCGATGTGGAGTCAGCCCCAGCATTTT. It yields the protein CAWSVSMWSQPQHF.

This chain links TRBV4-3 with TRBJ2-5; D not certain. The better agreement between TRBJ2-7 and the DNA end casts doubt on the J call. This CDR3 region has 14 residues. Germline CDR1 reads LGHNA; CDR2 reads YSLEER. The CDR3 loop is CASSHTASSYEQYF. The CDR3 DNA reads TGCGCCAGCAGCCACACAGCGAGCTCCTACGAGCAGTACTTC.

The chain recombines TRBV10-3 with TRBJ1-1; D ambiguous. V shed 2 bases and J shed 0 bases, with 10 bases lying between them. Germline CDR1 reads ENHRY; CDR2 reads SYGVKD. The CDR3 is made up of 15 amino acids. The CDR3 is CAISEGGNLNTEAFF. The CDR3 DNA reads TGTGCCATCAGTGAGGGTGGCAACTTGAACACTGAAGCTTTCTTT.

The CDR3 region has the DNA TGTGCCAGCAGTTACGGGGGATACTCTGGAAACACCATATATTTT. This gives the protein CASSYGGYSGNTIYF. This rearrangement joins TRBV6-5 to TRBJ1-3; the D gene is possibly TRBD1 (5 bases). CDR1 is MNHEY, CDR2 SVGAGI, per germline. Trimming took off 2 bases at V and 0 bases at J, with 8 bases between the two ends. This CDR3 has 15 amino acids.

The chain is built from TRBV7-2 and TRBJ2-1; D gene unclear. In germline, CDR1 is SGHTA, CDR2 FQGNSA. This CDR3 region has 15 residues. V lost 5 bases and J 4 bases, leaving 15 bases between the germline ends. In nucleotides, the CDR3 is TGTGCCAGCAGCCAGTCCCGGACCGGGTACAATGAGCAGTTCTTC. It yields the protein CASSQSRTGYNEQFF. Complete variable domain (other parts from reference TRBV7-2 and TRBJ2-1): GAGVSQSPSNKVTEKGKDVELRCDPISGHTALYWYRQSLGQGLEFLIYFQGNSAPDKSGLPSDRFSAERTGGSVSTLTIQRTQQEDSAVYLCASSQSRTGYNEQFFGPGTRLTVL.

V and J are TRBV7-2 and TRBJ2-1; no definite D call. The CDR3 covers 15 residues. Germline CDR1 reads SGHTA; CDR2 reads FQGNSA. V lost 5 bases and J lost 4, with 15 bases in between. The CDR3 here is CASSRSVSDYNEQFF. The DNA of the CDR3 is TGTGCCAGCAGCAGATCGGTCTCGGATTACAATGAGCAGTTCTTC.

The V gene is TRBV10-3, the J gene TRBJ2-1; D is perhaps TRBD1 or TRBD2 (6 bases each). The CDR3 runs to 16 residues. V was cut by 3 bases and J by 9 bases, with 21 bases left in between. CDR1 is ENHRY, CDR2 SYGVKD, per germline. The DNA of the CDR3 is TGTGCCATCAGTGATCCAGGGGAGGCGCGGGACGGTGAGCAGTTCTTC. Translating it yields CAISDPGEARDGEQFF.

The genes are TRBV10-2 and TRBJ1-3; D not resolved. The germline V gene has CDR1 WSHSY and CDR2 SAAADI. CDR3 length: 15 residues. Trimming left V 5 bases short and J 0 bases short, with 11 bases between. In DNA, the CDR3 is TGCGCCAGCAGTTTATCAGGCCCCTCTGGAAACACCATATATTTT. It codes for CASSLSGPSGNTIYF.

This clone was detected once. The chain has TRBV7-9 and TRBJ2-1, with 11 bases matching TRBD2. V trimming: 3 bases; J trimming: 6 bases; junction bases outside the gene matches: 7. CDR3 length equals 16 residues. CDR1 SEHNR and CDR2 FQNEAQ come from the germline V gene (reference sequence). CDR3: CASSFLAGGLVNEQFF. CDR3 nucleotides: TGTGCCAGCAGCTTTTTAGCGGGAGGGCTGGTCAATGAGCAGTTCTTC.

This clone has only one observation. This chain uses TRBV4-2 with TRBJ2-3, with 10 nucleotides matching TRBD2. This CDR3 contains 17 residues. Germline trimming cut 3 bases from V and 2 bases from J; bases unmatched to any gene: 8. Germline loops: CDR1 LGHNA, CDR2 YNFKEQ. CDR3 nucleotides: TGTGCCAGCAGCCAGCCAGCGGGAGGGGGATTCACAGATACGCAGTATTTT. Translating gives CASSQPAGGGFTDTQYF.

The chain is built from TRBV7-9 and TRBJ2-7; 7 bases fit TRBD2. CDR3 length equals 14 residues. Losses at the gene ends were 0 bases for V and 2 bases for J; bases not matched to a gene: 1. Germline assignment: CDR1 SEHNR and CDR2 FQNEAQ (reference sequence). CDR3 in DNA: TGTGCCAGCAGCTTAGCGGGGGGGACCTACGAGCAGTACTTC. Its protein product is CASSLAGGTYEQYF.

V is TRBV18 and J is TRBJ2-7; no clear D. CDR3 length: 14 amino acids. Germline-derived CDR1 and CDR2 are KGHSH and LQKENI. Trimming left V 0 bases short and J 2 bases short, with 8 bases between. The DNA for the CDR3 is TGTGCCAGCTCACCACCCTCCAACCCCTACGAGCAGTACTTC. Translating it yields CASSPPSNPYEQYF. Supplemented by reference TRBV18 and TRBJ2-7, the full variable domain reads NAGVMQNPRHLVRRRGQEARLRCSPMKGHSHVYWYRQLPEEGLKFMVYLQKENIIDESGMPKERFSAEFPKEGPSILRIQQVVRGDSAAYFCASSPPSNPYEQYFGPGTRLTVT.

The genes are TRBV5-6 and TRBJ2-5, with unresolved D. This CDR3 comprises 12 residues. Germline lookup yields CDR1 SGHDT and CDR2 YYEEEE. The V gene lost 6 bases and the J gene lost 6 bases, with 12 bases spanning the gap. CDR3: CASTSLRKTQYF. CDR3 coding DNA: TGTGCCAGCACCAGTTTGAGGAAGACCCAGTACTTC. Combining the CDR3 with reference TRBV5-6 and TRBJ2-5 gives the whole variable domain DAGVTQSPTHLIKTRGQQVTLRCSPKSGHDTVSWYQQALGQGPQFIFQYYEEEERQRGNFPDRFSGHQFPNYSSELNVNALLLGDSALYLCASTSLRKTQYFGPGTRLLVL.

This rearrangement joins TRBV7-2 to TRBJ2-5; 7 bases match TRBD2. V was clipped by 2 bases and J by 2 bases; unmatched bases: 5. Germline V CDR1 and CDR2: SGHTA, FQGNSA. This CDR3 contains 15 residues. The CDR3: CASSLSGRGQETQYF. The CDR3 DNA follows: TGTGCCAGCAGCTTATCTGGGAGGGGACAAGAGACCCAGTACTTC.